This T cell receptor beta chain comes out of a study of blood T cell repertoires in COVID-19. At the level of the study: COVID-19 samples from acute and convalescent phases originated in the United States, Italy and Spain. Sources were T cells, B-cell-depleted T cells, or PBMCs; the material itself was cDNA or gDNA.

Original processing methods: For nucleated cells, counts were estimated from reference gene primer amplification. Measured with immunoSEQ multiplex PCR; TCRdb has only the in-frame clones, and not every one. The V and J calls and clone size come from that table; D and trimming were worked out from the DNA. The table has about 240,000 clones, approximately 82% seen once; the top ten hold about 3.2%. This CDR3 contains 12 residues. Germline CDR1 is KGHSH and CDR2 is LQKENI. V was clipped by 3 bases and J by 12 bases, with 12 bases between them. Material for sequencing was peripheral blood. The chain is built from TRBV18 and TRBJ2-1; D call uncertain. This receptor was obtained from a woman between 18 and 29 years old with acute or convalescent COVID-19. CDR3 bases: TGTGCCAGCTCACCCTCCGAGACGGGGCAGTTCTTC. Translated, it gives CASSPSETGQFF.